The table lists the clone carrying this T cell receptor (beta chain) with a few counts. The sample belongs to a study of T-cell memory formation after mild COVID-19. TCRdb passed the 5' RACE reads through MiXCR, listing each CDR3 protein once. The table lists roughly 370,000 distinct CDR3 sequences, roughly 15% of them singletons. CDR1 and CDR2 (germline): SGHVS, FQNEAQ. The CDR3 spans 16 residues. V trimming: 4 bases; J trimming: 9 bases; junction bases outside the gene matches: 12. The sample consisted of PBMCs or a T cell subset sorted from them (not recorded which). The TCR originated in a young man who had mild COVID-19 (a few samples of this study predate the infection). Cell type and time point are not known. The chain joins TRBV7-8 to TRBJ2-1; 10 nucleotides align to TRBD2. In DNA, the CDR3 is TGTGCCAGCAGCTCGAGCGGGGGGGCCGGGGGAGCTGAGCAGTTCTTC. Translated, it gives CASSSSGGAGGAEQFF.